This record concerns one TCR beta chain sequence. This record belongs to a study of blood T cell repertoires in COVID-19. Study-wide background: T cells, B-cell-depleted T cells, or PBMCs supplied cDNA or gDNA.

Clones were read by immunoSEQ multiplex PCR, and TCRdb kept only the in-frame ones, dropping some. The repertoire holds 90,000 to 130,000 clones, 80% to 85% seen once, with approximately 0.76% in the top ten. V lost 4 bases and J lost 0; bases outside the gene matches: 8. CDR3 size: 17 residues. CDR1 and CDR2 from the germline V gene are SGHRS and YFSETQ. The V gene is TRBV5-1, the J gene TRBJ2-1, with 9 bases fitting TRBD2. This TCR was sampled from a woman between 70 and 85 years old with acute or convalescent COVID-19. The specimen sequenced was peripheral blood. The CDR3 reads CASSPVTSGSSYNEQFF. DNA of the CDR3: TGCGCCAGCAGCCCGGTGACTAGCGGAAGCTCCTACAATGAGCAGTTCTTC.